Listed below are T cell receptor beta chains from one sample, sequenced in a study of blood T cell repertoires in COVID-19. Data came from immunoSEQ multiplex PCR; TCRdb stores just in-frame clones and leaves some out. Among 110,000 to 150,000 clones, about three quarters were seen once, and the ten largest hold more than 1.5%. Sequenced input: peripheral blood. These TCRs come from a woman aged 55-75 years with acute or convalescent COVID-19. Each CDR3 is given with its conserved first and last residue. D genes are given only for firm matches. Size values are once, few and many counts, or a class for expanded clones, and some rows have none.

j_call d_call v_call clone_size cdr3_nt cdr3_aa
TRBJ2-2 TRBD2 TRBV6-1 - TGTGCCAGCAGTGAAGAAGTAGCGGGGAGTAGGGCCGGGGAGCTGTTTTTT CASSEEVAGSRAGELFF
TRBJ1-5 TRBD1 TRBV7-8 - TGTGCCAGCAGCTTAAGGACAGGTTTCGGGGGCCCTAGCAATCAGCCCCAGCATTTT CASSLRTGFGGPSNQPQHF
TRBJ1-5 - TRBV12-3/TRBV12-4 - TGTGCCAGCAGTTTATGGAGTCAGCCCCAGCATTTT CASSLWSQPQHF
TRBJ2-1 - TRBV19 - TGTGCCAGTAGTATAGGCAGGGCTACTGAGCAGTTCTTC CASSIGRATEQFF
TRBJ2-7 - TRBV6-5 once TGTGCCAGCAGAGCCGGGATCAGACGCTACGAGCAGTACTTC CASRAGIRRYEQYF
TRBJ1-2 - TRBV6-1 - TGTGCCAGCAGTGACAGGGCATTAAACTATGGCTACACCTTC CASSDRALNYGYTF
TRBJ2-5 - TRBV20-1 - TGCAGTGCTAGTTTAAGCGGGCAAGAGACCCAGTACTTC CSASLSGQETQYF
TRBJ1-2 - TRBV6-5 few TGTGCCAGCAGTTACACGGGGGGCCTAGGTGGCTACACCTTC CASSYTGGLGGYTF
TRBJ2-1 TRBD2 TRBV9 medium-sized TGTGCCACCCACAGGGCTAGCGGGATAAGTTCCTACAATGAGCAGTTCTTC CATHRASGISSYNEQFF
TRBJ2-7 TRBD2 TRBV4-1 few TGCGCCAGCAGCCAAGTGGGGCTAGCGGGAGGCAGCTCCTACGAGCAGTACTTC CASSQVGLAGGSSYEQYF
TRBJ1-2 - TRBV6-1 - TGTGCCAGCAGTGAGCAGGGAATTTATGGCTACACCTTC CASSEQGIYGYTF
TRBJ1-1 TRBD1 TRBV5-6 - TGTGCCAGCAGACATGGGACAGATCGGGCTTTCTTT CASRHGTDRAFF
TRBJ1-1 - TRBV10-3 - TGTGCCATCAGTGGAGCCGGTGTACTGAACACTGAAGCTTTCTTT CAISGAGVLNTEAFF
TRBJ2-7 - TRBV3-1/TRBV3-2 - TGTGCCAGCAGCCACCGCTACGAGCAGTACTTC CASSHRYEQYF
TRBJ2-7 TRBD2 TRBV11-2 - TGTGCCAGCAGCGTCCCGGGACTAGTCTACGAGCAGTACTTC CASSVPGLVYEQYF
TRBJ1-2 TRBD1 TRBV3-1/TRBV3-2 few TGTGCCAGCAGCCAAGGACAGGGGGACTATGGCTACACCTTC CASSQGQGDYGYTF